This entry lists 25 T cell receptor beta chains sequenced from one sample in a study of T cells in Graves' hyperthyroidism and ophthalmopathy. RNA transcripts were the template for amplifying TCR beta CDR3 regions. TCR CDR3 regions were first amplified by RT-PCR with HTBI primers. TCRdb recomputed calls from the multiplex PCR reads with MiXCR, one row per CDR3 protein. The sample contains approximately 740,000 distinct CDR3 sequences, 11% to 15% of which appear only once. The sequenced material came from blood. These receptors were taken from a woman under 30 with Graves' hyperthyroidism.

At least ten counts were recorded for this clonotype. The CDR3 DNA follows: TGTGCCAGCAGCGGCCGGGACGGGAGGTTCGGCTACACCTTC. Protein product: CASSGRDGRFGYTF. The chain links TRBV9 to TRBJ1-2, with D possibly TRBD1 on 5 matching bases. The germline V gene has CDR1 SGDLS and CDR2 YYNGEE. The CDR3 has 14 amino acids. V lost 3 bases to trimming and J lost 8 bases, with 17 bases between them.

This clonotype was seen at least ten times. The CDR3 loop is CAWTPGPLNYGYTF. As DNA, the CDR3 is TGTGCCTGGACTCCCGGGCCTCTTAACTATGGCTACACCTTC. The rearrangement uses TRBV30 and TRBJ1-2; D is undetermined. Germline V gene lookup returns CDR1 GTSNPN and CDR2 SVGIG (reference sequence). V lost 4 bases and J 1 base, leaving 13 bases between the germline ends. CDR3 length: 14 amino acids.

This clonotype occurred a few times. J is TRBJ2-3 and V is TRBV18; 12 bases line up with TRBD2. The germline CDR1 and CDR2 sequences are KGHSH and LQKENI. V dropped 1 base and J dropped 1; count of bases not matched to a gene: 6. The CDR3 spans 18 residues. The CDR3 sequence is CASSPRLAGEGGTDTQYF. The CDR3 DNA sequence: TGTGCCAGCTCACCACGACTAGCGGGAGAAGGCGGCACAGATACGCAGTATTTT. Full variable domain (remainder filled in from reference TRBV18 and TRBJ2-3): NAGVMQNPRHLVRRRGQEARLRCSPMKGHSHVYWYRQLPEEGLKFMVYLQKENIIDESGMPKERFSAEFPKEGPSILRIQQVVRGDSAAYFCASSPRLAGEGGTDTQYFGPGTRLTVL.

This clonotype was recorded many times. V usage is TRBV7-9 and J usage is TRBJ2-3; TRBD2 aligns across 13 bases. The CDR3 has 20 residues. Germline V CDR1 and CDR2: SEHNR, FQNEAQ (reference sequence). The J segment lost 2 bases and the V segment lost 1 base, leaving 12 bases of the junction unmatched. The CDR3, as DNA: TGTGCCAGCAGCTTAGGGGCTTGGACTAGCGGGAGTCTCAACACAGATACGCAGTATTTT. Translation gives CASSLGAWTSGSLNTDTQYF.

This clonotype was detected only a few times. V usage is TRBV6-2 or TRBV6-3 and J usage is TRBJ1-5; D gene ambiguous. CDR1 and CDR2 (germline): MNHEY, SVGEGT. The V end lost 0 bases, the J end lost 1 base, and 7 bases lay between the germline ends. This CDR3 contains 15 residues. The CDR3 region is CASSYSSGSNQPQHF. The CDR3 DNA reads TGTGCCAGCAGTTACTCGAGCGGGAGCAATCAGCCCCAGCATTTT.

The chain is built from TRBV6-1 and TRBJ2-7, with 7 bases fitting TRBD2. Trimming cost V 6 bases and J 3 bases; bases outside gene matches: 5. This CDR3 spans 13 amino acids. Germline CDR1 and CDR2: MNHNS and SASEGT. CDR3: CASSGAGVYEQYF. Here the CDR3 DNA reads TGTGCCAGCAGCGGGGCGGGGGTCTACGAGCAGTACTTC.

This clonotype has more than one count but fewer than ten. The V gene is TRBV13, the J gene TRBJ2-2; TRBD2 matches 10 bases. The J segment lost 6 bases and the V segment lost 2 bases, leaving 6 bases of the junction unmatched. Germline V gene sequence: CDR1 PRHDT, CDR2 FYEKMQ (reference sequence). The CDR3 is 16 residues long. DNA of the CDR3: TGTGCCAGCAGCTTAACCCCGGGACTAGCGTCCGGGGAGCTGTTTTTT. This gives the protein CASSLTPGLASGELFF.

V gene TRBV27 combines with J gene TRBJ1-1; D gene uncertain. CDR1 MNHEY and CDR2 SMNVEV come from the germline V gene (reference sequence). V was cut by 3 bases and J by 2 bases, with 7 bases left in between. This CDR3 comprises 13 residues. CDR3: CASSFDINTEAFF. CDR3 DNA sequence: TGTGCCAGCAGTTTTGATATTAACACTGAAGCTTTCTTT.

This clonotype was seen a handful of times. V usage is TRBV12-3 or TRBV12-4 and J usage is TRBJ1-4; D gene unclear. This CDR3 region has 14 residues. Between the trimmed V and J ends, which lost 8 bases and 4 bases, there was a span of 14 bases. CDR3 DNA: TGTGCCAGCGGAACCCCGGACCTTAATGAAAAACTGTTTTTT. Protein: CASGTPDLNEKLFF.

The chain couples TRBV5-6 to TRBJ2-3, with D unclear. Germline-derived CDR1 and CDR2 are SGHDT and YYEEEE. V was pared by 2 bases and J by 0 bases, with 7 bases between. This CDR3 is built from 14 residues. The CDR3 loop is CASSFKLSTDTQYF. The CDR3 DNA reads TGTGCCAGCAGCTTCAAACTGAGCACAGATACGCAGTATTTT.

The chain uses TRBV7-9 and TRBJ2-5; D gene uncertain. The DNA end is a closer match to TRBJ2-1, so the J assignment may be wrong. The CDR3 has 13 residues. Germline lookup yields CDR1 SEHNR and CDR2 FQNEAQ (reference sequence). In DNA form, the CDR3 reads TGTGCCACTCAAAACTCCAAGGAAGAGACCCAGTTCTTC. Translation: CATQNSKEETQFF.

This clonotype turned up a few times. This chain links TRBV30 with TRBJ2-7; 7 nucleotides align to TRBD1. This CDR3 contains 16 residues. The J segment lost 5 bases and the V segment lost 6 bases, leaving 19 bases of the junction unmatched. CDR1 and CDR2 (germline): GTSNPN, SVGIG (reference sequence). For the CDR3, the DNA is TGTGCCTGCGTCTTTGGGACAGCGCAGCCGTTCGACGAGCAGTACTTC. Protein: CACVFGTAQPFDEQYF.

This clonotype has only a few counts. The rearrangement uses TRBV11-2 and TRBJ2-3; D remains unclear. Trimming shortened V by 4 bases and J by 1 base, and 15 bases separated the two germline ends. The CDR3 is made up of 16 amino acids. Germline CDR1 is SGHAT and CDR2 is FQNNGV. CDR3 coding DNA: TGTGCCAGCAGCTCGGGCTTGGGGTACGGCACAGATACGCAGTATTTT. Translated: CASSSGLGYGTDTQYF.

The table lists this clonotype with many counts. This chain joins TRBV7-9 and TRBJ2-7; the D is unclear. The germline CDR1 and CDR2 sequences are SEHNR and FQNEAQ (reference sequence). The V end lost 1 base, the J end lost 0 bases, and 7 bases lay between the germline ends. CDR3 length equals 14 residues. The CDR3 spells CASSLDHNSYEQYF. As DNA, the CDR3 is TGTGCCAGCAGCTTAGATCACAACTCCTACGAGCAGTACTTC.

This clonotype was observed many times. The V call is TRBV6-1, the J call TRBJ2-7; D gene uncertain. The CDR3 spans 14 residues. Germline V gene lookup returns CDR1 MNHNS and CDR2 SASEGT. V lost 5 bases, J lost 4 bases, and 15 bases lay in between. CDR3 DNA sequence: TGTGCCAGCAGTTCCCCGGAAGACGGTTACGAGCAGTACTTC. As protein: CASSSPEDGYEQYF.

This clonotype has a count of ten or more. The chain combines TRBV12-3 or TRBV12-4 with TRBJ1-1, with TRBD1 identical over 10 bases. V lost 4 bases and J lost 5; bases outside the gene matches: 7. This CDR3 has 15 residues. CDR3 nucleotides: TGTGCCAGCAGTTCGAGACAGGGGGCAACTACTGAAGCTTTCTTT. Translation gives CASSSRQGATTEAFF.

The chain uses TRBV13 and TRBJ2-3, with 11 bases fitting TRBD2. Germline trimming cut 0 bases from V and 6 bases from J; bases unmatched to any gene: 11. The germline V gene has CDR1 PRHDT and CDR2 FYEKMQ (reference sequence). This CDR3 region has 18 residues. The chain's CDR3 is CASSLGSLAGGPGDTQYF. The CDR3 region has the DNA TGTGCCAGCAGCTTAGGGAGCTTAGCGGGAGGGCCGGGGGATACGCAGTATTTT.

This chain joins TRBV10-3 and TRBJ2-3; 14 bases agree with TRBD2. The germline V gene has CDR1 ENHRY and CDR2 SYGVKD. The CDR3 runs 18 residues. J gave up 4 bases and V 3 bases, and 9 bases lay outside the gene matches. The CDR3, as DNA: TGTGCCATCAGTGACCCCACCGGGACTAGCGGGAGACCAGATACGCAGTATTTT. It encodes CAISDPTGTSGRPDTQYF.

A few counts support this clonotype. This rearrangement joins TRBV2 to TRBJ2-1; possibly TRBD2 for D (5 bases). The CDR3 totals 13 residues. CDR1 is SNHLY, CDR2 FYNNEI, per germline. V was clipped by 6 bases and J by 7 bases, with 13 bases between them. CDR3 nucleotides: TGTGCCAGCAGGGAGGACTGGACGAATGAGCAGTTCTTC. It encodes CASREDWTNEQFF.

This clonotype was counted ten times or more. The chain recombines TRBV18 with TRBJ2-1; no clear D gene. This CDR3 spans 12 amino acids. V gave up 2 bases and J gave up 7 bases, with 6 bases separating them. Germline V gives CDR1 KGHSH, CDR2 LQKENI. The CDR3 DNA reads TGTGCCAGCTCACCAGGGCAGAATGAGCAGTTCTTC. It is translated as CASSPGQNEQFF.

This clonotype appeared a few times. The V gene is TRBV2, the J gene TRBJ2-3; 8 bases agree with TRBD2. CDR3 size: 13 residues. Trimming removed 8 bases from V and 6 bases from J; junction bases left unmatched: 7. Per the germline V gene, CDR1 is SNHLY and CDR2 is FYNNEI. CDR3 region: CASLREGPDTQYF. DNA of the CDR3: TGTGCCAGCCTTCGGGAGGGGCCCGATACGCAGTATTTT.

The chain employs TRBV7-2 and TRBJ2-5; perhaps TRBD2 as D (6 bases). Germline V gene lookup returns CDR1 SGHTA and CDR2 FQGNSA. CDR3 length: 14 amino acids. V dropped 8 bases and J dropped 2 bases, with 15 bases sitting between them. As DNA, the CDR3 is TGTGCCAGCGGCCCGTTTGCGGGACAAGAGACCCAGTACTTC. It translates to CASGPFAGQETQYF. The variable domain in full, completed from reference TRBV7-2 and TRBJ2-5, reads GAGVSQSPSNKVTEKGKDVELRCDPISGHTALYWYRQSLGQGLEFLIYFQGNSAPDKSGLPSDRFSAERTGGSVSTLTIQRTQQEDSAVYLCASGPFAGQETQYFGPGTRLLVL.

The chain is built from TRBV7-2 and TRBJ2-7; 10 positions match TRBD2. The CDR3 consists of 14 residues. The V segment lost 5 bases and the J segment 7 bases; nucleotides outside the gene matches: 8. Germline values: CDR1 SGHTA, CDR2 FQGNSA. Written as DNA, the CDR3 is TGTGCCAGCAGCGAGCGGGAGGGCCGTCGGGAGCAGTACTTC. It encodes CASSEREGRREQYF.

Comment on this clonotype: A much larger clone sits a single nucleotide away, making a read error possible. The chain joins TRBV30 to TRBJ1-2; D ambiguous. CDR3 length equals 9 residues. CDR1 and CDR2 (germline): GTSNPN, SVGIG (reference sequence). V dropped 8 bases and J dropped 6 bases, with 7 bases sitting between them. The CDR3 DNA is TGTGCCGGTGACAATGGCTACACCTTC. Amino acids: CAGDNGYTF.

This clonotype was seen ten or more times. This chain connects TRBV28 to TRBJ2-1; D remains unclear. The CDR3 has 11 amino acids. V lost 3 bases and J lost 9, with 6 bases in between. Germline assignment: CDR1 MDHEN and CDR2 SYDVKM. In DNA form, the CDR3 reads TGTGCCAGCAGTTTCGTAAGTGAGCAGTTCTTC. Protein: CASSFVSEQFF.